The 23 T cell receptor beta chains below all came from one sample that was sequenced in a study of prognosis after radiotherapy for stage I lung cancer. Starting from genomic DNA, TCR beta CDR3 was amplified through two-round multiplex PCR. Specific primers for each TRBV and TRBJ gene were what first-round PCR used. TCRdb re-called the multiplex PCR reads with MiXCR, one entry per CDR3 protein. Counted here are around 30,000 distinct CDR3 sequences, around 30% occurring once; the ten biggest clones make up 33%. This specimen consisted of PBMCs, obtained before or after stereotactic body radiation therapy (not recorded which). The receptors were gathered from a donor over 45 with non-small cell lung cancer.

In this sample, this clonotype turned up many times. CDR3 in DNA: TGTGCCAGCAGCGGAGACAATGAGCAGTTCTTC. Protein product: CASSGDNEQFF. V gene TRBV7-9 combines with J gene TRBJ2-1; no clear D gene. The V gene lost 5 bases and the J gene lost 5 bases, with 4 bases spanning the gap. Germline V gene data show CDR1 as SEHNR and CDR2 as FQNEAQ (reference sequence). This CDR3 spans 11 amino acids. The full variable domain, its missing parts supplied by reference TRBV7-9 and TRBJ2-1, is DTGVSQNPRHKITKRGQNVTFRCDPISEHNRLYWYRQTLGQGPEFLTYFQNEAQLEKSRLLSDRFSAERPKGSFSTLEIQRTEQGDSAMYLCASSGDNEQFFGPGTRLTVL.

As to this clonotype: It may be a read error: a sequence one base away is much more abundant. The V call is TRBV7-9, the J call TRBJ2-1, with D perhaps assigned TRBD1 or TRBD2 (5 bases each). Germline V gene sequence: CDR1 SEHNR, CDR2 FQNEAQ (reference sequence). Trimming removed 1 base at V and 8 bases at J, with 18 bases between. This CDR3 comprises 16 residues. CDR3 nucleotide sequence: TGTGCCAGCAGCTTAGTTGTTTGGGGGTGCCCCGATGAGCAGTTCTTC. Amino acids: CASSLVVWGCPDEQFF. The full variable domain, its missing parts supplied by reference TRBV7-9 and TRBJ2-1, is DTGVSQNPRHKITKRGQNVTFRCDPISEHNRLYWYRQTLGQGPEFLTYFQNEAQLEKSRLLSDRFSAERPKGSFSTLEIQRTEQGDSAMYLCASSLVVWGCPDEQFFGPGTRLTVL.

This clonotype was seen at least ten times. The CDR3 reads CASRQGRISGANVLTF. The CDR3 DNA sequence: TGTGCCAGCCGACAGGGGCGAATCTCTGGGGCCAACGTCCTGACTTTC. This sequence joins TRBV7-9 and TRBJ2-6, with 8 positions matching TRBD1. The CDR3 is 16 residues long. From germline, CDR1 is SEHNR and CDR2 FQNEAQ (reference sequence). Losses at the gene ends were 8 bases for V and 0 bases for J; bases not matched to a gene: 6. The whole variable domain, filled in from reference TRBV7-9 and TRBJ2-6, reads DTGVSQNPRHKITKRGQNVTFRCDPISEHNRLYWYRQTLGQGPEFLTYFQNEAQLEKSRLLSDRFSAERPKGSFSTLEIQRTEQGDSAMYLCASRQGRISGANVLTFGAGSRLTVL.

This rearrangement joins TRBV6-1 to TRBJ2-7, with D hard to call. Trimming cost V 9 bases and J 6 bases, with 21 bases left between them. CDR1 is MNHNS, CDR2 SASEGT, per germline. This CDR3 has 14 amino acids. The CDR3 DNA is TGTGCCAGTAGACGTGGGGTTAAGCAAGGCGAGCAGTACTTC. Translated, it gives CASRRGVKQGEQYF.

This clonotype was seen repeatedly, ten times or more. This chain links TRBV6-5 with TRBJ2-7; 14 nucleotides agree with TRBD2. V lost 4 bases and J lost 4; bases outside the gene matches: 9. The CDR3 length is 17 residues. Germline V gene data show CDR1 as MNHEY and CDR2 as SVGAGI. Written as DNA, the CDR3 is TGTGCCAGCAGTTTTACCGGGACTAGCGGGAGAACTTACGAGCAGTACTTC. It codes for CASSFTGTSGRTYEQYF.

This clonotype has just a few counts. With a much larger clone just one base away, this may be a read error. The chain joins TRBV25-1 to TRBJ2-7; D uncertain. This CDR3 is 12 amino acids long. Germline CDR1 and CDR2: MGHDK and SYGVNS. Trimming pared 4 bases from V and 6 bases from J, leaving 10 bases between. The CDR3 DNA reads TGTGCCAGCAGTGTAGGCGATACCGAGCAGTACTTC. Amino acids: CASSVGDTEQYF.

The chain couples TRBV6-2 or TRBV6-3 to TRBJ2-7, with D perhaps matching TRBD1 (5 bases). Trimming cost V 7 bases and J 2 bases, with 15 bases left between them. Germline V gene sequence: CDR1 MNHEY, CDR2 SVGEGT. The CDR3 loop spans 14 amino acids. The CDR3 DNA sequence: TGTGCCAGCATCAAGTACAGGTGGACCTACGAGCAGTACTTC. Its translation is CASIKYRWTYEQYF.

This clonotype was seen once. This chain links TRBV6-4 with TRBJ2-1, with 7 positions matching TRBD2. Germline V gene data show CDR1 as MRHNA and CDR2 as SNTAGT. The CDR3 has 16 residues. Trimming cost V 0 bases and J 6 bases; bases outside gene matches: 8. CDR3 bases: TGTGCCAGCAGTGACTCCCGGCGGGAGACAAGCAATGAGCAGTTCTTC. Translating gives CASSDSRRETSNEQFF.

This clonotype was picked up many times. J is TRBJ2-2 and V is TRBV20-1, with D tentatively TRBD1 or TRBD2 (5 bases each). CDR3 length: 17 residues. Germline values: CDR1 DFQATT, CDR2 SNEGSKA (reference sequence). With 2 bases removed from V and 1 base from J, the gap between germline ends came to 17 bases. DNA of the CDR3: TGCAGTGCTAGACCGGTGGGGACGGACCAGAACACCGGGGAGCTGTTTTTT. It is translated as CSARPVGTDQNTGELFF.

Only one count was recorded for this clonotype. The chain is built from TRBV5-1 and TRBJ2-7; D remains unclear. Germline V gene lookup returns CDR1 SGHRS and CDR2 YFSETQ. This CDR3 has 11 residues. Trimming removed 5 bases from V and 3 bases from J, with 6 bases in between. CDR3 residues: CASSVGYEQYF. CDR3 in DNA: TGCGCCAGCAGTGTCGGCTACGAGCAGTACTTC. Looking up the rest from reference TRBV5-1 and TRBJ2-7 gives the full variable domain: KAGVTQTPRYLIKTRGQQVTLSCSPISGHRSVSWYQQTPGQGLQFLFEYFSETQRNKGNFPGRFSGRQFSNSRSEMNVSTLELGDSALYLCASSVGYEQYFGPGTRLTVT.

The chain has TRBV3-1 and TRBJ2-1; 8 nucleotides agree with TRBD1. The CDR3 length is 15 residues. CDR1 is LGHDT, CDR2 YNNKEL, per germline (reference sequence). Germline trimming cut 1 base from V and 10 bases from J; bases unmatched to any gene: 9. The CDR3 sequence is CASSQGGPGGGEQFF. In DNA, the CDR3 is TGTGCCAGCAGCCAAGGAGGCCCAGGGGGCGGGGAGCAGTTCTTC.

This clonotype came up many times. The chain recombines TRBV7-8 with TRBJ2-1; 8 bases map to TRBD2. Germline assignment: CDR1 SGHVS and CDR2 FQNEAQ. V lost 4 bases to trimming and J lost 6 bases; unmatched junction nucleotides: 8. CDR3 length equals 15 residues. The CDR3 is CASSSLGGRFNEQFF. The CDR3 nucleotides read TGTGCCAGCAGCTCCTTGGGCGGGAGGTTCAATGAGCAGTTCTTC.

This clonotype has a count of ten or more. This sequence joins TRBV19 and TRBJ1-1; D is perhaps TRBD1 (6 bases). The CDR3 is 13 amino acids. Germline V gene sequence: CDR1 LNHDA, CDR2 SQIVND (reference sequence). The V and J ends lost 4 bases and 5 bases respectively, with 11 bases between them. CDR3 sequence: CASSNTGRTEAFF. The CDR3 nucleotides read TGTGCCAGTAGTAATACAGGGAGGACTGAAGCTTTCTTT.

The sample holds many counts of this clonotype. V usage is TRBV7-3 and J usage is TRBJ2-3, with D unresolved. CDR1 SGHTA and CDR2 FQGTGA come from the germline V gene. The CDR3 length is 14 residues. The V and J ends lost 5 bases and 0 bases respectively, with 9 bases between them. The CDR3 DNA is TGTGCCAGCAGCCCCACGTTCAGCACAGATACGCAGTATTTT. Protein: CASSPTFSTDTQYF. Looking up the rest from reference TRBV7-3 and TRBJ2-3 gives the full variable domain: GAGVSQTPSNKVTEKGKYVELRCDPISGHTALYWYRQSLGQGPEFLIYFQGTGAADDSGLPNDRFFAVRPEGSVSTLKIQRTERGDSAVYLCASSPTFSTDTQYFGPGTRLTVL.

As to this clonotype: This may come from a read error, since a much larger clone is one base off. The CDR3 reads CAWISGTSGARAQYF. DNA of the CDR3: TGTGCCTGGATCTCCGGGACTAGCGGGGCCAGAGCGCAGTATTTT. The gene calls are TRBV30 and TRBJ2-3; 13 bases map to TRBD2. With 4 bases clipped from V and 10 bases from J, the junction kept 11 bases outside the gene matches. The CDR3 contains 15 residues. Germline V gives CDR1 GTSNPN, CDR2 SVGIG (reference sequence).

Ten or more counts support this clonotype. V is TRBV27 and J is TRBJ2-1, with D unclear. Germline CDR1 and CDR2: MNHEY and SMNVEV (reference sequence). Trimming shortened V by 6 bases and J by 12 bases, and 18 bases separated the two germline ends. The CDR3 contains 13 residues. CDR3 sequence reads: CASSPSDTIGQFF. CDR3 nucleotides: TGTGCCAGCAGCCCGTCCGACACGATAGGGCAGTTCTTC.

The chain uses TRBV7-2 and TRBJ2-3; a possible D gene is TRBD2 (5 bases). This CDR3 has 13 residues. Germline V CDR1 and CDR2: SGHTA, FQGNSA. V shed 5 bases and J shed 2 bases, with 8 bases lying between them. Written as DNA, the CDR3 is TGTGCCAGCAGCCGACTACTCACAGATACGCAGTATTTT. Amino acids: CASSRLLTDTQYF.

Of note for this clonotype: A much larger clone sits a single nucleotide away, making a read error possible. The rearrangement links TRBV7-9 to TRBJ2-1; 8 nucleotides align to TRBD1. CDR3 length: 14 amino acids. The germline V gene encodes CDR1 SEHNR and CDR2 FQNEAQ (reference sequence). The CDR3 spells CVSSPRTGINEQFF. The CDR3 region has the DNA TGTGTCAGCAGCCCTCGGACAGGGATAAATGAGCAGTTCTTC.

With respect to this clonotype: Just one base apart from a much larger clone, this may be a read error. This sequence joins TRBV30 and TRBJ2-4; TRBD1 aligns across 9 bases. Looked up from germline, CDR1 is GTSNPN and CDR2 is SVGIG (reference sequence). V lost 2 bases and J lost 7; bases outside the gene matches: 6. The CDR3 contains 14 residues. The CDR3 spells CAWSMSDRGNIQYF. CDR3 sequence (DNA): TGTGCCTGGAGTATGTCGGACAGGGGCAACATTCAGTACTTC.

The chain links TRBV2 to TRBJ2-5, with 9 bases lining up with TRBD1. The CDR3 spans 14 residues. With 6 bases clipped from V and 4 bases from J, the junction kept 6 bases outside the gene matches. In germline, CDR1 is SNHLY, CDR2 FYNNEI. The CDR3 spells CASSGTGGVETQYF. The CDR3 DNA follows: TGTGCCAGCAGCGGAACAGGGGGCGTAGAGACCCAGTACTTC.

This chain joins TRBV30 and TRBJ2-7; 7 bases match TRBD1. With 0 bases clipped from V and 7 bases from J, the junction kept 3 bases outside the gene matches. The CDR3 runs to 12 residues. In germline, CDR1 is GTSNPN, CDR2 SVGIG (reference sequence). The CDR3 protein is CAWSVTGEEQYF. The CDR3 nucleotides are TGTGCCTGGAGTGTCACAGGGGAAGAGCAGTACTTC.

A word on this clonotype: With a far larger clone one base away, a read error is the likely cause. V is TRBV6-8 and J is TRBJ2-7; TRBD2 matches at 16 bases. The V gene's germline CDR1 is MNHGY and CDR2 SAAAGT. V shed 6 bases, J shed 6 bases, and the junction held 8 bases outside the gene matches. The CDR3 covers 16 residues. This CDR3 reads CASRPGLAGGPLEQYF. In DNA form, the CDR3 reads TGTGCCAGCAGACCGGGACTAGCGGGAGGGCCGCTCGAGCAGTACTTC.

In its sample, this clonotype was seen a few times. This probably arose from a read error, given a far larger clone one base away. The chain uses TRBV27 and TRBJ2-3, with TRBD2 matching over 8 bases. This CDR3 has 14 residues. Trimming at V came to 6 bases and at J to 2 bases, leaving 4 bases not matched to a gene. Germline CDR1 reads MNHEY; CDR2 reads SMNVEV (reference sequence). The CDR3 region is CASRLAALTDTQYF. The CDR3 DNA follows: TGTGCCAGCAGACTAGCGGCCCTCACAGATACGCAGTATTTT.